These 8 T cell receptor beta chains were all obtained from the same sample, sequenced in a study of cytomegalovirus exposure and HLA in healthy donors. Primers included in the PCR were 60 Vbeta and 13 Jbeta primers. Only in-frame clones appear in the TCRdb table, and some are missing; sequencing was by immunoSEQ multiplex PCR. This sample lists approximately 92,000 clones; its ten largest clones have roughly 3%. The sequenced sample consisted of PBMCs. The receptors shown here come from a woman aged 25-40 years in good health and CMV-seronegative.

Regarding this clone: A junction end diverges from the germline sequence, so it may reflect a read error. The chain has TRBV28 and TRBJ1-5; D might be TRBD1 (5 bases). CDR1 is MDHEN, CDR2 SYDVKM, per germline. There are 13 residues in the CDR3. CDR3 nucleotide sequence: TGTGCCAGCAGTTTACAGCCGGGACTCCCTTTCACATTT. This sequence encodes CASSLQPGLPFTF.

V gene TRBV4-2 combines with J gene TRBJ2-3; 10 bases map to TRBD2. J gave up 3 bases and V 1 base, and 4 bases lay outside the gene matches. This CDR3 contains 16 residues. The germline CDR1 and CDR2 sequences are LGHNA and YNFKEQ. The CDR3 DNA reads as TGTGCCAGCAGCCAAGGAGCGGGAGGGGGGACAGATACGCAGTATTTT. Translated, it gives CASSQGAGGGTDTQYF.

J is TRBJ1-2 and V is TRBV5-4, with TRBD1 matching over 8 bases. Losses at the gene ends were 4 bases for V and 4 bases for J; bases not matched to a gene: 9. The germline V gene has CDR1 SGHNT and CDR2 YYREEE (reference sequence). CDR3 length: 15 residues. The CDR3 loop reads CASSRYQDRAYGYTF. CDR3 sequence (DNA): TGTGCCAGCAGCCGATACCAGGACAGGGCCTATGGCTACACCTTC.

The chain couples TRBV6-6 to TRBJ2-1; 9 bases match TRBD2. Germline V gene lookup returns CDR1 MNHNY and CDR2 SVGAGI (reference sequence). CDR3 size: 16 residues. Trimming at V came to 6 bases and at J to 3 bases, leaving 9 bases not matched to a gene. Written as DNA, the CDR3 is TGTGCCAGCAGGGGGCTGGTGCGGGAGGGCTACAATGAGCAGTTCTTC. Its translation: CASRGLVREGYNEQFF.

The chain recombines TRBV5-1 with TRBJ2-1; 11 bases fit TRBD2. Losses at the gene ends were 4 bases for V and 4 bases for J; bases not matched to a gene: 10. Per the germline V gene, CDR1 is SGHRS and CDR2 is YFSETQ. The CDR3 runs 17 residues. The CDR3: CASSPTSGRGEYNEQFF. The CDR3 DNA is TGCGCCAGCAGCCCCACTAGCGGGAGAGGGGAATACAATGAGCAGTTCTTC.

The chain combines TRBV27 with TRBJ1-5; D is unresolved. Germline V gene lookup returns CDR1 MNHEY and CDR2 SMNVEV (reference sequence). The CDR3 extends over 15 amino acids. V lost 3 bases to trimming and J lost 0 bases, with 9 bases between them. This CDR3 is CASSFKTGSNQPQHF. In nucleotides, the CDR3 is TGTGCCAGCAGTTTCAAAACGGGTAGCAATCAGCCCCAGCATTTT.

The chain links TRBV10-3 to TRBJ2-2; 9 bases align to TRBD1. The junction had 3 bases not matched to a gene; V was cut back by 6 bases and J by 1 base. This CDR3 has 15 amino acids. CDR1 and CDR2 (germline): ENHRY, SYGVKD. The CDR3: CAIRQGAQNTGELFF. In DNA form, the CDR3 reads TGTGCCATCAGACAGGGGGCGCAGAACACCGGGGAGCTGTTTTTT.

The DNA of the CDR3 is TGTGCCAGCAGCTTGGAGAACAGGGGACTCTATGGCTACACCTTC. It yields the protein CASSLENRGLYGYTF. The chain employs TRBV5-6 and TRBJ1-2; 7 bases line up with TRBD1. CDR3 length: 15 residues. Trimming took 0 bases from V and 4 from J; bases not matched to a gene: 6. Germline V lookup: CDR1 SGHDT, CDR2 YYEEEE. The complete variable domain, with remaining parts taken from reference TRBV5-6 and TRBJ1-2, reads DAGVTQSPTHLIKTRGQQVTLRCSPKSGHDTVSWYQQALGQGPQFIFQYYEEEERQRGNFPDRFSGHQFPNYSSELNVNALLLGDSALYLCASSLENRGLYGYTFGSGTRLTVV.